Sequencing of this T cell receptor (beta chain) was carried out in a study of OX40 agonist ivuxolimab in advanced cancers. The overall study: Among those enrolled, mean age was roughly 62 years (range about 20 to 79) and approximately 80% were male.

Autoimmune disease history or systemic immunosuppression disqualified patients. J gave up 7 bases and V 7 bases, and 4 bases lay outside the gene matches. The CDR3 length is 12 residues. Germline V CDR1 and CDR2: SNHLY, FYNNEI. TCRdb keeps only in-frame clones here, not all; method: immunoSEQ multiplex PCR. This sample has under 95,000 clones, with roughly 86% found just once. The receptor was derived from an adult with an advanced solid tumor such as melanoma, head and neck, liver or kidney cancer. The sequencing used CD4+ or CD8+ T cells sorted from blood, collected in a trial of the OX40 agonist ivuxolimab. This chain connects TRBV2 to TRBJ2-7; 10 bases line up with TRBD2. The CDR3 spells CASTLAGEEQYF. DNA of the CDR3: TGTGCCAGCACTCTAGCGGGGGAGGAGCAGTACTTC. Full variable domain (remainder filled in from reference TRBV2 and TRBJ2-7): EPEVTQTPSHQVTQMGQEVILRCVPISNHLYFYWYRQILGQKVEFLVSFYNNEISEKSEIFDDQFSVERPDGSNFTLKIRSTKLEDSAMYFCASTLAGEEQYFGPGTRLTVT.